A selection of T cell receptor beta chains follows, all from one sample in a study of CD8 T cell repertoires and HIV-1 epitope variants. These receptors have no identified antigens. Data came from immunoSEQ multiplex PCR; TCRdb stores just in-frame clones and leaves some out. The repertoire holds 3,600 or so clones, with about three quarters as singletons. The sequencing input was cultured CD8+ T cells derived from PBMCs. The receptor source for this set is a male donor with HIV. CDR3s include the opening cysteine and the closing phenylalanine or tryptophan. The D gene is left open where the match is weak. The size of a clone is reported for some rows only, either as once, few or many, or as a class for expanded clones.

abundance	v_gene	d_gene	j_gene	CDR3nt	CDR3aa
.	TRBV10-2	.	TRBJ2-3	TGCGCCAGCAGTGACTGGCGGAGCGCGGGCACAGATACGCAGTATTTT	CASSDWRSAGTDTQYF
.	TRBV28	TRBD1	TRBJ1-6	TGTGCCAGCAGTTCTGAACAGGGGTCCTATAATTCACCCCTCCACTTT	CASSSEQGSYNSPLHF
.	TRBV19	.	TRBJ2-7	TGTGCCAGTAGTATTTCCTCCCAAGGGGCCTACGAGCAGTACTTC	CASSISSQGAYEQYF
.	TRBV2	TRBD2	TRBJ2-7	TGTGCCAGCAGTGACCGACTAGCGGGAGCATACGAGCAGTACTTC	CASSDRLAGAYEQYF
.	TRBV7-8	.	TRBJ2-7	TGTGCCAGCAGCTTAGGGGGGTTCGACGAGCAGTACTTC	CASSLGGFDEQYF
.	TRBV19	TRBD1	TRBJ1-4	TGTGCCAGCATCCGGGACAGCAATAATGAAAAACTGTTTTTT	CASIRDSNNEKLFF
.	TRBV7-2	.	TRBJ1-5	TGTGCCAGCAGCTTAGATGGGGGTCAGCCCCAGCATTTT	CASSLDGGQPQHF
.	TRBV13	.	TRBJ1-3	TGTGCCAGCAGCTTAGCAGGGAAGGCTGGAAACACCATATATTTT	CASSLAGKAGNTIYF
.	TRBV5-4	.	TRBJ2-2	TGTGCCAGCAGCTTGGCCGAGACTCCCGGGGAGCTGTTTTTT	CASSLAETPGELFF
.	TRBV2	TRBD1	TRBJ2-7	TGTGCCAGCAGGGTGACAGGGACATACTACGAGCAGTACTTC	CASRVTGTYYEQYF
.	TRBV5-4	.	TRBJ2-2	TGTGCCAGCAGCCCATTTGACGGGGAGCTGTTTTTT	CASSPFDGELFF
.	TRBV9	TRBD1	TRBJ2-7	TGTGCCAGCAGCGGGGCCGGGACAGGGACCTACGAGCAGTACTTC	CASSGAGTGTYEQYF
once	TRBV4-3	.	TRBJ1-4	TGCGCCAGCAGCCAAGATGTGGGGAGTCCCGTAAAACTGTTTTTT	CASSQDVGSPVKLFF
.	TRBV5-1	TRBD2	TRBJ2-7	TGCGCCAGCAGCCTGGGACTAGCGGGAGGGGGTGAGTACGAGCAGTACTTC	CASSLGLAGGGEYEQYF
.	TRBV29-1	.	TRBJ1-2	TGCAGCGTTGAGTCAGGTCATGGCTACACCTTC	CSVESGHGYTF
.	TRBV9	TRBD1	TRBJ1-2	TGTGCCAGCAGCGTAGAGGACAGGGCTAACTATGGCTACACCTTC	CASSVEDRANYGYTF
.	TRBV19	.	TRBJ2-3	TGTGCCAGTAGTCCCCCCTCGGTAACGCAGTATTTT	CASSPPSVTQYF
.	TRBV5-6	.	TRBJ1-4	TGTGCCAGCAGCTTGCACCGGACCTCAACTAATGAAAAACTGTTTTTT	CASSLHRTSTNEKLFF
.	TRBV13	.	TRBJ2-7	TGTGCCAGCAGCTCCAGGGTGGACTACGAGCAGTACTTC	CASSSRVDYEQYF
.	TRBV5-6	.	TRBJ1-2	TGTGCCAGCAGCTTTGGGTCGGGGGGAGGTAGCTATGGCTACACCTTC	CASSFGSGGGSYGYTF
.	TRBV11-2	.	TRBJ2-7	TGTGCCAGCGGGGAACGGGGTCGAGAGCAGTACTTC	CASGERGREQYF
.	TRBV5-1	TRBD1	TRBJ2-7	TGCGCCAGCAGCTTGGCCAACAGGGGGAGCGAGCAGTACTTC	CASSLANRGSEQYF
.	TRBV28	.	TRBJ1-1	TGTGCCAGCAGCCGAGACCTGAACACTGAAGCTTTCTTT	CASSRDLNTEAFF
.	TRBV28	.	TRBJ2-7	TGTGCCAGCAGTAATCCCCAGTTTCCCGAGCAGTACTTC	CASSNPQFPEQYF
.	TRBV7-8	TRBD2	TRBJ2-1	TGTGCCAGCAGCTTAGGCGGGACTAGCGGAAACTACAATGAGCAGTTCTTC	CASSLGGTSGNYNEQFF
few	TRBV4-2	.	TRBJ1-1	TGTGCCAGCAGCCAAGGCCTTGAAGCTTTCTTT	CASSQGLEAFF
.	TRBV9	TRBD1	TRBJ1-1	TGTGCCAGCAGCGCCAACCCCGACGGGACAGGGTTGAGCACTGAAGCTTTCTTT	CASSANPDGTGLSTEAFF
.	TRBV30	TRBD1	TRBJ1-5	TGTGCCTGGAATACTGGACAGGGGGTGGGCAATCAGCCCCAGCATTTT	CAWNTGQGVGNQPQHF
.	TRBV7-9	.	TRBJ2-7	TGTGCCAGCAGCCCTCTCGAGGGGGAGTGGGTCTACGAGCAGTACTTC	CASSPLEGEWVYEQYF
few	TRBV19	.	TRBJ1-5	TGTGCCAGTAGTATTTCGGCAGGGCGTAGCAATCAGCCCCAGCATTTT	CASSISAGRSNQPQHF
large	TRBV15	.	TRBJ1-1	TGTGCCACCAGCAGAGATAGGGCGCCAAACACTGAAGCTTTCTTT	CATSRDRAPNTEAFF
.	TRBV5-1	.	TRBJ2-3	TGCGCCAGCAGCTTGCTCGGGAGAGATACAGATACGCAGTATTTT	CASSLLGRDTDTQYF
few	TRBV19	TRBD2	TRBJ2-1	TGTGCCTCAGGAACGGGCGGGAGGGGTAATGAGCAGTTCTTC	CASGTGGRGNEQFF
.	TRBV5-1	.	TRBJ2-5	TGCGCCAGCAGCTTTACGGAGACCCAGTACTTC	CASSFTETQYF
.	TRBV19	TRBD1	TRBJ1-5	TGTGCCAGTAGTCCCCACCCCGGGACAGGCCCCTCGGCTCAGCCCCAGCATTTT	CASSPHPGTGPSAQPQHF
.	TRBV11-2	TRBD1	TRBJ1-1	TGTGCCAGCAGCTTAGTAATGGGACAGGTGAACACTGAAGCTTTCTTT	CASSLVMGQVNTEAFF
.	TRBV28	.	TRBJ2-5	TGTGCCAGCAGTTCCGTCGACCGAGACCAAGAGACCCAGTACTTC	CASSSVDRDQETQYF
once	TRBV9	.	TRBJ2-3	TGTGCCAGCAGCGCTCCGGTCTCTAGCACAGATACGCAGTATTTT	CASSAPVSSTDTQYF
.	TRBV27	.	TRBJ2-3	TGTGCCAGCAGTTTAGAGGAGGCGGACACAGATACGCAGTATTTT	CASSLEEADTDTQYF
.	TRBV7-9	TRBD1	TRBJ2-7	TGTGCCAGCAGCTTCCCGAGGGGGCCGGTCGACGAGCAGTACTTC	CASSFPRGPVDEQYF
.	TRBV19	.	TRBJ1-5	TGTGCCAGTAGTATATTCACAGTAACCTTCAATCAGCCCCAGCATTTT	CASSIFTVTFNQPQHF
.	TRBV10-3	TRBD1	TRBJ2-7	TGTGCCATCCGACCGGGACAGGACTTCGCCGAGCAGTACTTC	CAIRPGQDFAEQYF
few	TRBV7-9	TRBD2	TRBJ2-1	TGTGCCAGCAGCTTGGCGGGAGTACACTACAATGAGCAGTTCTTC	CASSLAGVHYNEQFF
few	TRBV28	TRBD1	TRBJ2-1	TGTGCCAGCAGTACCTGGGACAGGGGATCCTACAATGAGCAGTTCTTC	CASSTWDRGSYNEQFF
.	TRBV28	.	TRBJ2-2	TGTGCCAGCGATAGCCCCCGGGACACCGGGGAGCTGTTTTTT	CASDSPRDTGELFF
.	TRBV28	.	TRBJ2-7	TGTGCCAGCAGTTTCGGGAGCGGCGTCATTGACATGGAGCAGTACTTC	CASSFGSGVIDMEQYF
.	TRBV5-4	TRBD1	TRBJ2-7	TGTGCCAGCAGCTCACCCCGGACAGGGAGCAACGAGCAGTACTTC	CASSSPRTGSNEQYF
.	TRBV10-2	.	TRBJ2-7	TGCGCCAGCAGGGGGGGATGGGGCAAGGGTACCTACGAGCAGTACTTC	CASRGGWGKGTYEQYF
.	TRBV21-1	.	TRBJ2-3	TGTGCCAGCAGCCCCGGACCCGATACGCAGTATTTT	CASSPGPDTQYF
.	TRBV27	.	TRBJ2-7	TGTGCCAGCAGCTGGAGGCAGGGGACCTACGAGCAGTACTTC	CASSWRQGTYEQYF
.	TRBV7-9	TRBD2	TRBJ2-1	TGTGCCAGCAGGGAATCGGGACTAGCTCGCAATGAGCAGTTCTTC	CASRESGLARNEQFF
.	TRBV27	.	TRBJ1-5	TGTGCCAGCAGTTTATCGTTTAGCAATCAGCCCCAGCATTTT	CASSLSFSNQPQHF
.	TRBV5-6	TRBD1	TRBJ2-2	TGTGCCAGCAGCTTGTTAGGAGCCGGGACAGCGAACACCGGGGAGCTGTTTTTT	CASSLLGAGTANTGELFF
once	TRBV6-5	.	TRBJ2-1	TGTGCCAGCAGCCCACTGGCCTCCTACAATGAGCAGTTCTTC	CASSPLASYNEQFF
.	TRBV6-1	.	TRBJ1-1	TGTGCCAGCAGTGTATGGGACATGAACACTGAAGCTTTCTTT	CASSVWDMNTEAFF
few	TRBV29-1	TRBD1	TRBJ1-1	TGCAGCGTAACAGGGGATCGGATTGAAGCTTTCTTT	CSVTGDRIEAFF
.	TRBV28	.	TRBJ1-1	TGTGCCAGCAGTGCCCAAGGATGGCTGAACACTGAAGCTTTCTTT	CASSAQGWLNTEAFF
.	TRBV5-6	.	TRBJ2-7	TGTGCCAGCAGCACAGTATCCGACGAGCAGTACTTC	CASSTVSDEQYF
.	TRBV19	TRBD2	TRBJ2-7	TGTGCCAGTAGTATGGGCGGGAGTCCAAGGGAGCAGTACTTC	CASSMGGSPREQYF
.	TRBV7-3	.	TRBJ2-1	TGTGCCAGCAGCGCCCCAGGAAATGAGCAGTTCTTC	CASSAPGNEQFF